One and the same sample provided the 23 T cell receptor beta chains below, sequenced in a study of HIV-infected patients and healthy controls. Alpha and beta constant-region primers primed reverse transcription of 400 to 500 ng RNA. Alpha and beta chain libraries were made separately by chain-specific third strand synthesis with multiplexing indices. From the 5' RACE reads, TCRdb called clonotypes with MiXCR, one entry per CDR3 protein. The table has about 13,000 distinct CDR3 sequences, roughly a tenth seen once. Whole blood was used without fractionation, so all unsorted peripheral T cells were included. The sample comprised blood. Receptors were obtained from an adult in good health.

This clonotype is medium-sized (0.01 to 0.1%) by share. This chain joins TRBV2 and TRBJ1-1; D not certain. There are 12 residues in the CDR3. Trimming cost V 1 base and J 11 bases, with 11 bases left between them. Germline-derived CDR1 and CDR2 are SNHLY and FYNNEI. The CDR3 DNA sequence: TGTGCCAGCAGTGAAGTGAGGGCGCGGGCTTTCTTT. Translation gives CASSEVRARAFF.

This clonotype was counted at least ten times. The rearrangement uses TRBV4-2 and TRBJ2-3, with D maybe TRBD2 (6 bases). The CDR3 runs to 14 residues. Germline V CDR1 and CDR2: LGHNA, YNFKEQ. Trimming pared 1 base from V and 4 bases from J, leaving 9 bases between. The CDR3 here is CASSQGGGPDTQYF. The CDR3 nucleotides read TGTGCCAGCAGCCAAGGAGGAGGGCCAGATACGCAGTATTTT.

The chain uses TRBV29-1 and TRBJ2-3, with 9 bases identical to TRBD1. Germline V CDR1 and CDR2: SQVTM, ANQGSEA. The CDR3 has 14 amino acids. V shed 4 bases and J 4 bases; nucleotides not matched to a gene: 6. This chain's CDR3 is CSVVGTGTPDTQYF. The CDR3 DNA reads as TGCAGCGTTGTCGGGACAGGGACGCCAGATACGCAGTATTTT.

The chain recombines TRBV3-1 with TRBJ2-7, with D unclear. V lost 1 base to trimming and J lost 6 bases, with 13 bases between them. CDR3 size: 14 residues. Germline V CDR1 and CDR2: LGHDT, YNNKEL (reference sequence). The CDR3, as DNA: TGTGCCAGCAGCCAAGTCCCACGGAGCCGCGAGCAGTACTTC. Amino acid sequence: CASSQVPRSREQYF.

The CDR3 sequence: CASRTSENQPQHF. In nucleotides, the CDR3 is TGTGCCAGCAGGACTTCAGAGAATCAGCCCCAGCATTTT. This sequence joins TRBV2 and TRBJ1-5; D remains ambiguous. CDR1 is SNHLY and CDR2 is FYNNEI in the germline V gene. V dropped 6 bases and J dropped 4 bases, with 10 bases sitting between them. The CDR3 has 13 residues.

This clonotype was detected a few times. The chain employs TRBV7-9 and TRBJ2-5; D might be TRBD2 (7 bases). Trimming removed 4 bases from V and 1 base from J, with 16 bases in between. The germline V gene encodes CDR1 SEHNR and CDR2 FQNEAQ (reference sequence). The CDR3 runs 16 residues. CDR3 in DNA: TGTGCCAGCAGCTCTCGAAGGGGGACTATCCAAGAGACCCAGTACTTC. Its protein is CASSSRRGTIQETQYF. Combining the CDR3 with reference TRBV7-9 and TRBJ2-5 gives the whole variable domain DTGVSQNPRHKITKRGQNVTFRCDPISEHNRLYWYRQTLGQGPEFLTYFQNEAQLEKSRLLSDRFSAERPKGSFSTLEIQRTEQGDSAMYLCASSSRRGTIQETQYFGPGTRLLVL.

The sample holds many counts of this clonotype. This chain links TRBV10-1 with TRBJ2-4; weak D call: TRBD1 (5 bases). The V end was cut by 2 bases, the J end by 0 bases, with 8 bases between. The germline CDR1 and CDR2 sequences are WNHNN and SYGVQD (reference sequence). CDR3 length: 15 residues. The CDR3 DNA reads TGCGCCAGCAGTGAGCCTGGGGCAGCCAAAAACATTCAGTACTTC. This codes for CASSEPGAAKNIQYF.

In this sample, this clonotype turned up many times. This chain connects TRBV5-1 to TRBJ2-1; the match to TRBD1 covers 11 bases. There are 19 residues in the CDR3. CDR1 is SGHRS, CDR2 YFSETQ, per germline. V was pared by 0 bases and J by 3 bases, with 11 bases of the junction left unmatched. DNA of the CDR3: TGCGCCAGCAGCTTGGCGGACAGGGGGCTCGTAGGCTACTACAATGAGCAGTTCTTC. Translation: CASSLADRGLVGYYNEQFF.

This clonotype was observed a few times. The chain employs TRBV2 and TRBJ2-7; 8 bases match TRBD2. CDR1 is SNHLY, CDR2 FYNNEI, per germline. The CDR3 loop spans 13 amino acids. V was pared by 7 bases and J by 6 bases, with 8 bases of the junction left unmatched. CDR3 sequence reads: CASKQRESGEQYF. CDR3 nucleotides: TGTGCCAGCAAACAGCGGGAGTCCGGCGAGCAGTACTTC.

This clonotype was observed many times. The chain couples TRBV7-2 to TRBJ2-3; D is tentatively TRBD1 or TRBD2 (5 bases each). The V gene lost 5 bases and the J gene lost 2 bases, with 11 bases spanning the gap. In germline, CDR1 is SGHTA, CDR2 FQGNSA. The CDR3 contains 14 residues. The CDR3 region is CASSIGTNTDTQYF. Here the CDR3 DNA reads TGTGCCAGCAGCATCGGGACCAACACAGATACGCAGTATTTT. The whole variable domain, remainder taken from reference TRBV7-2 and TRBJ2-3, is GAGVSQSPSNKVTEKGKDVELRCDPISGHTALYWYRQSLGQGLEFLIYFQGNSAPDKSGLPSDRFSAERTGGSVSTLTIQRTQQEDSAVYLCASSIGTNTDTQYFGPGTRLTVL.

By share, this clonotype counts as medium-sized (0.01 to 0.1%). The J gene is TRBJ1-6, the V gene TRBV12-3 or TRBV12-4; TRBD1 aligns across 7 bases. Trimming at V came to 5 bases and at J to 8 bases, leaving 6 bases not matched to a gene. This CDR3 is built from 14 residues. The CDR3 loop is CASSLTGPHSPLHF. The CDR3 DNA sequence: TGTGCCAGCAGTCTGACAGGGCCCCATTCACCCCTCCACTTT.

By sample fraction, this clonotype is medium-sized. The junction differs from germline at one of its ends, possibly a read error. The V gene is TRBV12-3 or TRBV12-4, the J gene TRBJ1-2; 7 bases fit TRBD1. The CDR3 extends over 12 amino acids. The CDR3 nucleotides read TGTGCCAGCAGTCCGGGACAGACCGACCTCGTCTTC. Its translation: CASSPGQTDLVF.

By sample share, this clonotype is medium-sized. J is TRBJ2-6 and V is TRBV27; D gene unclear. The CDR3 length is 15 residues. V was trimmed by 2 bases and J by 2 bases, leaving 7 bases between them. The germline gives CDR1 MNHEY, CDR2 SMNVEV (reference sequence). The CDR3 sequence: CASSLGITGANVLTF. CDR3 in DNA: TGTGCCAGCAGTTTAGGTATCACTGGGGCCAACGTCCTGACTTTC.

This clonotype was seen at least ten times. V gene TRBV7-9 combines with J gene TRBJ2-1; 8 bases line up with TRBD1. CDR1 and CDR2 (germline): SEHNR, FQNEAQ (reference sequence). CDR3 length: 14 amino acids. With V trimmed by 1 base and J by 6 bases, 2 bases remained unmatched. The CDR3 here is CASSLGGTGNEQFF. The CDR3 region has the DNA TGTGCCAGCAGCTTAGGCGGGACAGGCAATGAGCAGTTCTTC.

The V and J genes are TRBV7-3 and TRBJ2-5; TRBD1 agrees at 7 bases. The V segment lost 2 bases and the J segment 5 bases; nucleotides outside the gene matches: 8. There are 15 residues in the CDR3. The V gene's germline CDR1 is SGHTA and CDR2 FQGTGA. CDR3 sequence: CASSLQQGRLETQYF. The CDR3 DNA reads as TGTGCCAGCAGCTTACAACAGGGGCGGCTGGAGACCCAGTACTTC. Drawing the rest from reference TRBV7-3 and TRBJ2-5, the complete variable domain is GAGVSQTPSNKVTEKGKYVELRCDPISGHTALYWYRQSLGQGPEFLIYFQGTGAADDSGLPNDRFFAVRPEGSVSTLKIQRTERGDSAVYLCASSLQQGRLETQYFGPGTRLLVL.

Sample share makes this clonotype medium-sized (0.01 to 0.1%). The chain uses TRBV4-2 and TRBJ2-3; D gene uncertain. V was cut by 0 bases and J by 6 bases, with 13 bases left in between. The CDR3 is 15 amino acids. Per germline, CDR1 LGHNA and CDR2 YNFKEQ. The CDR3 is CASSQEVLSSDTQYF. CDR3 sequence (DNA): TGTGCCAGCAGCCAAGAAGTATTATCGAGTGATACGCAGTATTTT.

The chain uses TRBV6-1 and TRBJ2-2, with unresolved D. Trimming removed 7 bases at V and 5 bases at J, with 17 bases between. This CDR3 comprises 15 residues. From germline, CDR1 is MNHNS and CDR2 SASEGT. DNA of the CDR3: TGTGCCAGCAACGTGGGGTGGCTGGGGACCGGGGAGCTGTTTTTT. Amino acid sequence: CASNVGWLGTGELFF.

This clonotype was recorded a few times. The chain carries TRBV9 and TRBJ2-2; D gene ambiguous. There are 14 residues in the CDR3. The germline V gene has CDR1 SGDLS and CDR2 YYNGEE. Trimming left V 1 base short and J 4 bases short, with 8 bases between. The CDR3 nucleotides are TGTGCCAGCAGCGTACAACACTTCACCGGGGAGCTGTTTTTT. It yields the protein CASSVQHFTGELFF.

This clonotype counts as medium-sized (0.01 to 0.1%). The V call is TRBV12-3 or TRBV12-4, the J call TRBJ2-3, with D unclear. Trimming took 5 bases from V and 3 from J, leaving 6 bases between them. CDR3 length equals 12 residues. CDR3: CASSRLTDTQYF. CDR3 nucleotide sequence: TGTGCCAGCAGTCGCCTGACAGATACGCAGTATTTT.

By its share, this clonotype is medium-sized. The rearrangement uses TRBV19 and TRBJ1-5; weak D call: TRBD1 (6 bases). CDR1 and CDR2 (germline): LNHDA, SQIVND (reference sequence). The CDR3 is made up of 12 amino acids. V gave up 8 bases and J gave up 5 bases, with 10 bases separating them. The CDR3 region is CASSRGDQPQHF. DNA of the CDR3: TGTGCCAGTTCTAGGGGGGATCAGCCCCAGCATTTT.

There are a few counts of this clonotype. The junction departs from germline at one end; a sequencing error may be responsible. The chain carries TRBV6-5 and TRBJ1-5; a possible D gene is TRBD1 (5 bases). There are 15 residues in the CDR3. CDR1 is MNHEY and CDR2 is SVGAGI in the germline V gene. The CDR3 bases are TGTGCCAGCAGTTACCGGGCAGACAGCGCTCAGCCCCAGCACTTT. Amino acid sequence: CASSYRADSAQPQHF.

The gene calls are TRBV5-4 and TRBJ2-2; D might be TRBD2 (5 bases). V was clipped by 4 bases and J by 5 bases, with 9 bases between them. CDR3 length: 13 residues. Germline V lookup: CDR1 SGHNT, CDR2 YYREEE (reference sequence). CDR3 region: CASSRTGTGELFF. DNA of the CDR3: TGTGCCAGCAGCAGGACTGGGACCGGGGAGCTGTTTTTT.

In this sample, this clonotype is medium-sized. V and J are TRBV7-3 and TRBJ1-1; perhaps TRBD1 as D (5 bases). V was pared by 5 bases and J by 0 bases, with 10 bases between. CDR3 length: 14 amino acids. From germline, CDR1 is SGHTA and CDR2 FQGTGA. The CDR3 reads CASSPQGMNTEAFF. As DNA, the CDR3 is TGTGCCAGCAGCCCCCAGGGAATGAACACTGAAGCTTTCTTT.